This T cell receptor (beta chain) derives from a study of blood T cell repertoires in COVID-19. Background on the study: Samples representing acute and convalescent COVID-19 were sourced from the United States, Italy and Spain.

In the original processing: It was from reference gene primer amplification that nucleated cell counts were estimated. Some clones are missing from TCRdb's copy, which holds only in-frame ones; the method was immunoSEQ multiplex PCR. D and trimming come from the DNA, and the V and J calls and clone size come from that table. The sample has a few hundred thousand clones, approximately 89% seen once. Per the germline V gene, CDR1 is LGHDT and CDR2 is YNNKEL (reference sequence). The CDR3 covers 14 residues. The V end lost 8 bases, the J end lost 0 bases, and 11 bases lay between the germline ends. The sequence was collected from a woman aged 40 to 50 who had been exposed to COVID-19. The rearrangement uses TRBV3-1 (or the pseudogene TRBV3-2) and TRBJ1-5; D is perhaps TRBD1 (6 bases). Material for sequencing was PBMCs or T cells enriched from blood (not recorded which). CDR3 region: CASGLTGSNQPQHF. In DNA form, the CDR3 reads TGTGCCAGCGGCTTGACAGGTAGCAATCAGCCCCAGCATTTT.